Listed below are T cell receptor beta chains from one sample, sequenced in a study of cytomegalovirus exposure and HLA in healthy donors. The table came from immunoSEQ multiplex PCR; TCRdb's copy has only in-frame clones and leaves some out. The sample has some 200,000 clones, more than 65% seen once; the top ten hold approximately 2.9%. The sequenced sample consisted of PBMCs. The receptors here all came from a female donor in good health and CMV-seronegative. Each CDR3 is given with its conserved first and last residue. A D gene is named only where the DNA matches it firmly. A row's size may be missing; if present it is once, few, many or a size class.

V	J	D	size	CDR3	DNA
TRBV7-3	TRBJ1-6	NA	NA	CASSPQGGNSPLHF	TGTGCCAGCAGCCCACAGGGTGGGAATTCACCCCTCCACTTT
TRBV5-1	TRBJ2-7	TRBD1	NA	CASTGTGNYEQYF	TGCGCCAGCACCGGGACAGGGAACTACGAGCAGTACTTC
TRBV27	TRBJ2-1	TRBD2	few	CASSSASGLSYNEQFF	TGTGCCAGCAGTTCCGCTAGCGGTCTCTCCTACAATGAGCAGTTCTTC
TRBV9	TRBJ1-3	NA	NA	CASSVVKDNWDTIYF	TGTGCCAGCAGCGTAGTGAAGGACAACTGGGACACCATATATTTT
TRBV2	TRBJ2-3	TRBD2	NA	CASSLGPTSGISADTQYF	TGTGCCAGCAGTTTGGGCCCGACTAGCGGGATTTCGGCAGATACGCAGTATTTT
TRBV15	TRBJ2-5	TRBD2	NA	CATSRDRASGAETQYF	TGTGCCACCAGCAGAGATCGGGCTAGCGGGGCGGAGACCCAGTACTTC
TRBV27	TRBJ2-7	NA	NA	CASSLGQTYEQYF	TGTGCCAGCAGTTTAGGGCAGACCTACGAGCAGTACTTC
TRBV6-1	TRBJ1-2	NA	NA	CASSDAGPNYGYTF	TGTGCCAGCAGTGATGCGGGTCCTAACTATGGCTACACCTTC
TRBV27	TRBJ2-5	TRBD2	few	CASSRTGLRQETQYF	TGTGCCAGCAGTAGAACGGGACTACGTCAAGAGACCCAGTACTTC
TRBV7-9	TRBJ2-7	NA	once	CSSSLPVGVHYEQYF	TGTTCCAGCAGCTTACCCGTAGGGGTGCACTACGAGCAGTACTTC
TRBV29-1	TRBJ2-3	TRBD2	NA	CSVVPSGSGTDTQYF	TGCAGCGTTGTCCCTAGCGGGAGTGGGACAGATACGCAGTATTTT
TRBV7-8	TRBJ2-3	NA	NA	CAASGFSGDTQYF	TGTGCCGCCTCAGGGTTTTCGGGTGATACGCAGTATTTT
TRBV19	TRBJ1-2	NA	NA	CASREFRAREDGYTF	TGTGCCAGTCGAGAGTTCAGGGCGCGGGAGGATGGCTACACCTTC
TRBV6-5	TRBJ1-2	NA	NA	CASSYSIHPEDYGYTF	TGTGCCAGCAGTTACTCGATCCACCCGGAGGACTATGGCTACACCTTC
TRBV9	TRBJ1-2	TRBD1	NA	CASSSTGTNYGYTF	TGTGCCAGCAGCTCGACAGGGACCAACTATGGCTACACCTTC
TRBV6-5	TRBJ1-6	TRBD1	NA	CASSYRDSYSPLHF	TGTGCCAGCAGTTACCGGGACAGTTATTCACCCCTCCACTTT
TRBV7-9	TRBJ2-7	TRBD1	NA	CSSSSNSRTGPLYEQYF	TGTTCCAGCAGCTCAAATTCCCGGACAGGCCCCCTCTACGAGCAGTACTTC
TRBV27	TRBJ1-1	NA	NA	CAGRQAVNTEAFF	TGTGCCGGCCGACAGGCAGTGAACACTGAAGCTTTCTTT
TRBV10-3	TRBJ2-7	TRBD1	NA	CAISWTGLYEQYF	TGTGCCATCTCTTGGACAGGACTCTACGAGCAGTACTTC
TRBV6-5	TRBJ1-6	TRBD1	NA	CASSYGQGTGSPLHF	TGTGCCAGCAGTTACGGACAGGGGACGGGGTCACCCCTCCACTTT
TRBV13	TRBJ1-3	NA	NA	CASSLSPRLGDTIYF	TGTGCCAGCAGCTTAAGTCCACGGCTCGGGGACACCATATATTTT
TRBV5-1	TRBJ2-5	NA	few	CASSLDGGQKTQYF	TGCGCCAGCAGCTTGGATGGGGGCCAGAAGACCCAGTACTTC
TRBV30	TRBJ1-5	NA	NA	CAWSVQGASNQPQHF	TGTGCCTGGAGTGTACAAGGAGCTAGCAATCAGCCCCAGCATTTT
TRBV18	TRBJ2-6	TRBD1	NA	CASSPGTGRANVLTF	TGTGCCAGCTCACCAGGGACAGGTCGAGCCAACGTCCTGACTTTC
TRBV19	TRBJ2-1	NA	NA	CASSIAIGASMPNEQFF	TGTGCCAGTAGTATCGCTATTGGGGCGTCAATGCCCAATGAGCAGTTCTTC
TRBV12-5	TRBJ1-5	NA	few	CASGFPEPLSNQPQHF	TGTGCTAGTGGTTTTCCGGAGCCGCTTAGCAATCAGCCCCAGCATTTT
TRBV11-1	TRBJ2-7	NA	NA	CASSLGFGETNSYEQYF	TGTGCCAGCAGCTTAGGATTCGGGGAAACGAACTCCTACGAGCAGTACTTC
TRBV4-3	TRBJ1-2	TRBD1	NA	CASSLRGAGGYTF	TGCGCCAGCAGCCTCAGGGGGGCTGGTGGCTACACCTTC